The following is a T cell receptor (beta chain) sequence with its context. This clonotype was recorded at least ten times. Its antigen is unknown. No much larger clonotype is one base removed from it; base qualities were not supplied. In light of the paper, this sample's time point label describes: newly diagnosed GD, antithyroid drugs for less than 3 months. RNA was extracted from PBMCs in TRIzol for both TCR sequencing and RNA sequencing. The diagnosis of Graves' disease followed American Thyroid Association guidelines. The patients came from an endocrinology department in Xi'an, China. Each patient gave around 9.2 milliliters of peripheral blood, collected in an EDTA anticoagulant tube. Ficoll Paque Plus density gradient separation was used to isolate PBMCs, and no further T cell sorting was performed. An Agilent 2100 Bioanalyzer and agarose gel were used to check RNA quality, while a NanoDrop 2000 measured RNA concentration.

This sample is drawn from a study of regulatory T cells in long-lasting Graves disease (dated by TCRdb to the early 2020s). Some background on the complete study: Newly diagnosed Graves' disease patients had taken antithyroid drugs for less than 3 months. Peripheral blood TCR sequencing and RNA sequencing compared persistent Graves' disease patients with newly diagnosed Graves' disease patients. A total of about 33 samples underwent TCR sequencing, from about 13 patients with persistent Graves' disease and approximately 20 patients with newly diagnosed Graves' disease. The study took place in China and was registered as a clinical trial.

The library was produced with multiplex PCR. TCRdb lists the instrument as Illumina HiSeq 4000. iRepertoire HTBI primers and Arm-PCR amplification of CDR3 regions were used to construct TCR beta libraries. Before sequencing, the PCR products underwent gel purification. Turning to the authors' computational methods: Across samples, roughly 60 TRBV and 13 to 15 TRBJ segments were identified and used for gene usage analysis of CDR3 amino acid clonotypes. COPE and FqMerger were used to merge the filtered high-quality paired reads into contigs. BLAST was used to align contigs to the IMGT TRBV, TRBD and TRBJ reference genes, and CDR3 was defined following IMGT. Highly expanded clones were defined as clonotypes with a frequency above 0.1%. Repertoire diversity was measured by Shannon entropy, and V-J evenness by the Gini coefficient. Public clonotypes were defined as clonotypes shared by more than one individual. TCRdb itself trimmed the public reads at Q25 with fastp, ran MiXCR and retained productive beta chains. Duplicate CDR3 protein sequences are folded into a single record with the most common DNA and genes. TCRdb's processing, not the authors' own work, is the source of the V and J calls. The table for this sample lists a few hundred thousand distinct CDR3 sequences; 15% to 20% of them were counted only once. The ten top clones hold around 13% of the sample.

Broad study findings and their caveats: The authors acknowledged the small sample size as a limitation that may reduce accuracy. Patients with persistent disease shared more public clonotypes (about 2,700) than newly diagnosed patients did (approximately 970). The study examined only peripheral blood because the primary lesion, thyroid tissue, could not be accessed. Compared with newly diagnosed patients, persistent Graves' disease patients had lower TCR Shannon entropy and fewer highly expanded clones, which suggests clonal expansion. Persistent disease showed preferential use of TRBV28, TRBJ1-2 and TRBJ2-5, whereas newly diagnosed disease favored TRBV20-1 and TRBJ2-1. Sequencing and analysis were limited to the TCR beta chain.

Germline trimming amounts to 11 bases on V and 3 bases on J, with 11 as the count of junction bases outside the gene matches. The germline V gene (reference sequence) supplies CDR1 LNHDA and CDR2 SQIVND. From the cysteine through the phenylalanine, the CDR3 covers 14 amino acids. Only the CDR3 part of the read is kept: 42 bases, read in frame from the first base. These same records also appear under a second study, on T cells in Graves' hyperthyroidism and ophthalmopathy. The second study's authors report: A patient counted as having stable Graves' hyperthyroidism if no progression to ophthalmopathy occurred over 18 months of follow-up. Hyperthyroidism patients were newly diagnosed, with disease duration under 2 months, and aged 18 to 65 years. Exclusion was applied to patients with uncontrolled infections, other autoimmune diseases, pregnancy or lactation. Diagnoses were established on the basis of clinical symptoms, serum thyroxine and TRAb, thyroid ultrasound, and orbital computed tomography. The first round of RT-PCR for the TCR CDR3 was performed with the HTBI primer set and the Qiagen OneStep RT-PCR kit. Most expanded thyroid clonotypes (frequency above 0.001) were also found in blood, which suggests that blood repertoires may mirror thyroid immune responses. Ophthalmopathy was separated from stable hyperthyroidism by a 13 V-J signature model, with 85% to 90% sensitivity and around 81% specificity obtained in cross-validation and 80%/75% obtained in testing. In validation, the model predicted progression to ophthalmopathy with just under 71% sensitivity and about 72% specificity, a median of 6.5 months before onset. A discovery cohort of roughly 100 patients, 43 with Graves' ophthalmopathy and fewer than 65 with stable Graves' hyperthyroidism, was used to find distinguishing TCR V-J signatures. An independent validation cohort of fewer than 20 hyperthyroidism patients and some 15 patients who later progressed to ophthalmopathy tested prospective prediction of ophthalmopathy. The 100 discovery patients were randomly divided into training and test sets at a 7:3 ratio. The study also compared thyroid tissue and blood T-cell repertoires from roughly six Graves' hyperthyroidism patients. After sampling, hyperthyroidism patients received methimazole starting at 30 mg daily, and ophthalmopathy patients received high-dose intravenous methylprednisolone. Libraries were constructed in a second round of multiplex PCR, after which size selection and purification were performed. Sequencing of the libraries was done on an Illumina HiSeq2000 using paired-end 100 bp reads. Raw data were processed with SOAPnuke, discarding reads with adapters, uncalled bases, mean Phred below 15, or no exact constant-primer or identifier match. High-quality paired reads were merged using COPE v1.2.5, and each unique nucleotide sequence was defined as a clonotype. MiTCR v1.1 was used to align the clonotypes against IMGT TRBV, TRBD and TRBJ reference segments. The analysis was restricted to V-J combinations with a frequency above 0.0001, which together covered about 99% of the repertoires. A TCS score was defined as the ratio between F50 (clonal expansion) and ExV (chaos), using BLOSUM62-based TCRdist between CDR3 peptides within each V-J. Welch's t-statistics and random forest reduced roughly 540 V-J features to under 15, which were used in a naive Bayes classifier (R e1071). No statistical method was used to set the sample size in advance, and investigators knew the group allocation. The paper describes TCR Vbeta CDR3 sequencing of some 130 peripheral blood samples, made up of around 41 ophthalmopathy patients, approximately 76 hyperthyroidism patients and around 17 progressor patients.

The material was peripheral blood mononuclear cells (PBMCs), obtained at new diagnosis, from a patient treated with antithyroid drugs. The receptor was derived from a woman in her 30s with Graves disease. Donor details come from another sample of the same person, matched by shared clones. The chain links TRBV19 with TRBJ1-1, with 8 bases matching TRBD1. The CDR3 in this case is CAVTQTGDDTEAFF. The DNA sequence reads TGTGCCGTTACCCAGACAGGGGATGACACTGAAGCTTTCTTT.